A few counts support the clone carrying this T cell receptor (beta chain). No antigen is known for it. CDR3 size: 14 residues. Trimming took 2 bases from V and 5 from J; bases not matched to a gene: 4. Germline assignment: CDR1 SGHNT and CDR2 YYREEE (reference sequence). This specimen belongs to a study of cytomegalovirus exposure and HLA in healthy donors. The overall study: In an earlier analysis, 95 million to 130 million unique TCR beta sequences were found from 150 million to 200 million T cells. Study-level points and caveats: The study designated 150 to 200 TCR beta chains cytomegalovirus-associated. Confirmation was obtained in vitro that a few CMV-associated chains are specific for CMV antigens.

The PCR used 60 Vbeta and 13 Jbeta primers. Profiled with immunoSEQ multiplex PCR; TCRdb holds only in-frame clones, not every one. The data show 190,000 or so clones, 80% seen once. The rearrangement joins TRBV5-4 to TRBJ2-5; 9 nucleotides line up with TRBD1. The specimen sequenced was PBMCs. The source is a boy aged 5-17 years in good health and CMV-seronegative. DNA for the CDR3: TGTGCCAGCAGCTTACAGGGGGCGTGGGAGACCCAGTACTTC. Translation: CASSLQGAWETQYF.